Below are 15 T cell receptor beta chains sequenced from a single sample in a study of T cells in Graves' hyperthyroidism and ophthalmopathy (dated by TCRdb to the late 2010s). The library came from multiplex PCR. Reads for this sample came from an Illumina HiSeq 2000. The TCR beta CDR3 regions were amplified from the RNA transcripts. A first-round RT-PCR of the TCR CDR3 used the HTBI primer set with the Qiagen OneStep RT-PCR kit. Starting from the raw public reads, TCRdb applied fastp trimming at Q25, assembled clones with MiXCR and retained in-frame beta chains. Rows are unified per CDR3 protein, each entry keeping the most common DNA and genes. The sample includes under 300,000 distinct CDR3 sequences, with 12% to 15% observed a single time. The ten biggest clones cover 7.9% of the sample. The sequenced sample was blood. The receptors were gathered from a middle-aged woman with Graves' hyperthyroidism.

This clonotype has a count of ten or more. V usage is TRBV28 and J usage is TRBJ1-2, with D unresolved. The CDR3 consists of 13 residues. Germline V gene lookup returns CDR1 MDHEN and CDR2 SYDVKM. V was trimmed by 2 bases and J by 6 bases, leaving 10 bases between them. Here the CDR3 DNA reads TGTGCCAGCAGTTTAATAAGAGGGAATGGCTACACCTTC. It encodes CASSLIRGNGYTF.

The V call is TRBV27, the J call TRBJ1-5; tentative D call: TRBD1 (5 bases). Germline values: CDR1 MNHEY, CDR2 SMNVEV (reference sequence). The CDR3 runs 15 residues. Deletions cut 0 bases from V and 3 bases from J, with 9 bases between. CDR3 region: CASSLSPGFNQPQHF. CDR3 in DNA: TGTGCCAGCAGTTTATCCCCAGGGTTCAATCAGCCCCAGCATTTT.

This chain uses TRBV28 with TRBJ2-2, with D perhaps being TRBD1 or TRBD2 (5 bases each). Trimming removed 6 bases at V and 4 bases at J, with 18 bases between. Germline-derived CDR1 and CDR2 are MDHEN and SYDVKM. The CDR3 has 16 residues. The DNA for the CDR3 is TGTGCCAGCAGCCCCGAGGGGAGAAAGGGCACCGGGGAGCTGTTTTTT. Residues: CASSPEGRKGTGELFF. Drawing the rest from reference TRBV28 and TRBJ2-2, the complete variable domain is DVKVTQSSRYLVKRTGEKVFLECVQDMDHENMFWYRQDPGLGLRLIYFSYDVKMKEKGDIPEGYSVSREKKERFSLILESASTNQTSMYLCASSPEGRKGTGELFFGEGSRLTVL.

V is TRBV24-1 and J is TRBJ2-1; 8 bases line up with TRBD2. V lost 11 bases and J lost 5; bases outside the gene matches: 19. This CDR3 spans 17 amino acids. Germline V lookup: CDR1 KGHDR, CDR2 SFDVKD. CDR3 amino acids: CASPPPSGRGGHNEQFF. CDR3 sequence (DNA): TGTGCCAGCCCCCCGCCAAGCGGGAGAGGAGGTCACAATGAGCAGTTCTTC.

The rearrangement links TRBV13 to TRBJ2-7; D might be TRBD2 (8 bases). Trimming left V 5 bases short and J 4 bases short, with 27 bases between. Germline CDR1 reads PRHDT; CDR2 reads FYEKMQ (reference sequence). The CDR3 extends over 18 amino acids. The CDR3: CASSPRGSSGPRGYEQYF. CDR3 DNA: TGTGCCAGCAGCCCCAGGGGGTCTAGCGGGCCCCGAGGATACGAGCAGTACTTC.

Note on this clonotype: Since a much larger clone is just one base distant, this may be a read error. The J gene is TRBJ2-7, the V gene TRBV18; D unclear. V was pared by 10 bases and J by 2 bases, with 18 bases between. This CDR3 is 14 amino acids long. Germline lookup yields CDR1 KGHSH and CDR2 LQKENI. DNA of the CDR3: TGTGCCATCTCGCCGACGGAAAACCCCTACGAGCAGTACTTC. It encodes CAISPTENPYEQYF.

The chain combines TRBV12-3 or TRBV12-4 with TRBJ1-5; D unresolved. The CDR3 length is 18 residues. V was clipped by 4 bases and J by 1 base, with 20 bases between them. CDR3 DNA: TGTGCCAGCAGTTCCCGGGGATTGGGCGCTGGCAGCAATCAGCCCCAGCATTTT. Translated, it gives CASSSRGLGAGSNQPQHF.

The chain links TRBV12-3 or TRBV12-4 to TRBJ1-5, with 7 bases identical to TRBD1. This CDR3 is built from 17 residues. The ends lost 6 bases at V and 0 bases at J; junction bases unmatched: 11. The CDR3 protein is CASRLQGGPYSNQPQHF. CDR3 bases: TGTGCCAGCAGGTTACAAGGGGGCCCCTATAGCAATCAGCCCCAGCATTTT.

This clonotype was observed at least ten times. The CDR3 loop reads CASTARGSGRSGELFF. The CDR3 nucleotides read TGTGCCAGCACCGCCCGGGGTAGCGGGAGGTCCGGGGAGCTGTTTTTT. This chain joins TRBV6-1 and TRBJ2-2; TRBD2 aligns across 10 bases. Germline CDR1 MNHNS, CDR2 SASEGT. The CDR3 has 16 amino acids. Germline trimming cut 7 bases from V and 6 bases from J; bases unmatched to any gene: 11.

This clonotype was counted many times. The genes are TRBV27 and TRBJ1-5; no definite D call. The CDR3 has 14 amino acids. With 7 bases removed from V and 4 bases from J, the gap between germline ends came to 14 bases. From germline, CDR1 is MNHEY and CDR2 SMNVEV (reference sequence). The CDR3 DNA reads as TGTGCCAGCACCCCTCGGGCGGGGAATCAGCCCCAGCATTTT. This sequence encodes CASTPRAGNQPQHF.

There are many counts of this clonotype. The rearrangement links TRBV20-1 to TRBJ2-1; 9 bases align to TRBD1. This CDR3 has 14 residues. Germline assignment: CDR1 DFQATT and CDR2 SNEGSKA (reference sequence). The ends lost 6 bases at V and 3 bases at J; junction bases unmatched: 6. The CDR3 is CSAPTGQGYNEQFF. The CDR3 DNA reads TGCAGTGCCCCTACGGGACAGGGCTACAATGAGCAGTTCTTC.

This clonotype came up many times. The genes are TRBV5-8 and TRBJ2-1, with D possibly being TRBD2 (5 bases). There are 15 residues in the CDR3. With 3 bases removed from V and 2 bases from J, the gap between germline ends came to 12 bases. Germline V CDR1 and CDR2: SGHTS, YDEGEE. This CDR3 is CASSWERITYNEQFF. CDR3 bases: TGTGCCAGCAGCTGGGAGCGGATAACCTACAATGAGCAGTTCTTC.

This clonotype was found many times. The chain has TRBV2 and TRBJ2-1, with 10 bases identical to TRBD2. The CDR3 loop spans 15 amino acids. Trimming at V came to 5 bases and at J to 6 bases, leaving 7 bases not matched to a gene. Germline V lookup: CDR1 SNHLY, CDR2 FYNNEI. Here the CDR3 DNA reads TGTGCCAGCAGTCTACTAGCGGGAATTTCCAATGAGCAGTTCTTC. This sequence encodes CASSLLAGISNEQFF.

The chain joins TRBV2 to TRBJ2-3; the match to TRBD2 covers 7 bases. Germline V gene data show CDR1 as SNHLY and CDR2 as FYNNEI. V gave up 10 bases and J gave up 7 bases; unmatched junction bases: 17. This CDR3 contains 15 residues. The CDR3 here is CATPPGREFKNTQYF. Here the CDR3 DNA reads TGTGCCACACCCCCTGGGCGGGAGTTCAAAAATACGCAGTATTTT.

At least ten counts were recorded for this clonotype. This chain links TRBV28 with TRBJ2-1, with unresolved D. This CDR3 spans 17 amino acids. V lost 2 bases to trimming and J lost 5 bases, with 19 bases between them. In germline, CDR1 is MDHEN, CDR2 SYDVKM. CDR3 sequence (DNA): TGTGCCAGCAGTTTAGAAATCGGGCTACTCTTAAACAATGAGCAGTTCTTC. Translating it yields CASSLEIGLLLNNEQFF. The entire variable domain, with the rest obtained from reference TRBV28 and TRBJ2-1, is as follows: DVKVTQSSRYLVKRTGEKVFLECVQDMDHENMFWYRQDPGLGLRLIYFSYDVKMKEKGDIPEGYSVSREKKERFSLILESASTNQTSMYLCASSLEIGLLLNNEQFFGPGTRLTVL.